The rows below give T cell receptor beta chains drawn from one sample of a study of T cells in Graves' hyperthyroidism and ophthalmopathy. TCRdb re-derived calls from the multiplex PCR reads in MiXCR, one entry per CDR3 protein. Of fewer than 900,000 distinct CDR3 sequences detected, 16% appear once; the ten largest clones hold under 8.5%. The sequenced sample was blood. The receptors stem from a man aged 18 to 29 with Graves' hyperthyroidism. The CDR3 runs from the conserved cysteine through the conserved F or W. The D gene is left open where the match is weak. Clone size is stated in some rows and not others, as once, few, many or a class when expanded.

j_call clone_size cdr3_length v_call d_call cdr3_aa cdr3_nt
TRBJ1-1 few 13 TRBV12-3/TRBV12-4 NA CASSSVVNTEAFF TGTGCCAGCAGTTCGGTAGTGAACACTGAAGCTTTCTTT
TRBJ2-7 many 15 TRBV7-2 NA CASSRHRDKPYEQYF TGTGCCAGCAGTCGCCACCGGGACAAACCCTACGAGCAGTACTTC
TRBJ2-3 many 16 TRBV6-2/TRBV6-3 TRBD1 CASSSHRTGATDTQYF TGTGCCAGCAGTTCCCACCGGACAGGGGCGACAGATACGCAGTATTTT
TRBJ2-7 many 13 TRBV27 NA CATQSSWTYEQYF TGTGCCACCCAGTCTAGCTGGACCTACGAGCAGTACTTC
TRBJ2-3 few 15 TRBV15 NA CATSALGADTDTQYF TGTGCCACCAGCGCCTTGGGAGCGGACACAGATACGCAGTATTTT
TRBJ1-2 few 14 TRBV6-5 NA CASSYSAGGNGYTF TGTGCCAGCAGTTACTCGGCTGGGGGCAATGGCTACACCTTC
TRBJ2-3 NA 15 TRBV11-3 NA CASSPLLGRTDTQYF TGTGCCAGCAGCCCCCTGCTAGGGCGCACAGATACGCAGTATTTT
TRBJ2-2 few 14 TRBV30 TRBD1 CAWNRQGATGELFF TGTGCCTGGAATAGACAGGGGGCCACCGGGGAGCTGTTTTTT
TRBJ1-1 NA 11 TRBV2 NA CASRDITEAFF TGTGCCAGCAGAGACATCACTGAAGCTTTCTTT
TRBJ1-2 many 13 TRBV28 NA CASSLMGESGYTF TGTGCCAGCAGTTTGATGGGGGAATCTGGCTACACCTTC